These 21 T cell receptor beta chains were all obtained from the same sample, sequenced in a study of blood T cell repertoires in COVID-19. The table came from immunoSEQ multiplex PCR; TCRdb's copy has only in-frame clones and leaves some out. The sample shows approximately 310,000 clones, roughly 84% of them seen only once. Sequenced material: peripheral blood. The receptors shown here come from a man aged 50-60 years with active or convalescent COVID-19.

This chain joins TRBV28 and TRBJ2-7, with 11 bases identical to TRBD1. The CDR3 is made up of 15 amino acids. The J segment lost 2 bases and the V segment lost 6 bases, leaving 6 bases of the junction unmatched. Germline V CDR1 and CDR2: MDHEN, SYDVKM. CDR3 coding DNA: TGTGCCAGCAGCCGATGGACAGGGGGCGCCTACGAGCAGTACTTC. Protein: CASSRWTGGAYEQYF.

The rearrangement joins TRBV18 to TRBJ1-3; TRBD1 aligns across 7 bases. The CDR3 spans 15 residues. In germline, CDR1 is KGHSH, CDR2 LQKENI. After removal of 6 bases from V and 6 bases from J, the junction contained 11 bases not matched to a gene. In DNA, the CDR3 is TGTGCCAGCTCGCCCGGGACAGCGAGCCAAAACACCATATATTTT. Amino acid sequence: CASSPGTASQNTIYF.

The chain uses TRBV29-1 and TRBJ1-2; D remains ambiguous. Germline CDR1 and CDR2: SQVTM and ANQGSEA. The CDR3 has 12 amino acids. Trimming left V 0 bases short and J 7 bases short, with 9 bases between. CDR3 DNA sequence: TGCAGCGTTGAAGATACACAGCCTGGCTACACCTTC. Amino acid sequence: CSVEDTQPGYTF.

The chain joins TRBV7-3 to TRBJ1-1, with a weak D call TRBD1 (5 bases). The germline gives CDR1 SGHTA, CDR2 FQGTGA. V was clipped by 5 bases and J by 0 bases, with 7 bases between them. The CDR3 length is 13 residues. The CDR3 DNA follows: TGTGCCAGCAGCCAAGGGGTGAACACTGAAGCTTTCTTT. Translated, it gives CASSQGVNTEAFF.

The chain couples TRBV5-1 to TRBJ1-1, with D maybe TRBD1 (6 bases). The germline V and J ends were trimmed by 7 bases and 1 base, with 20 bases remaining between them. This CDR3 is built from 16 residues. Germline V CDR1 and CDR2: SGHRS, YFSETQ. Here the CDR3 DNA reads TGCGCCAGCCATCCGGCGGGGGGCGCTCAGAACACTGAAGCTTTCTTT. Encoded protein: CASHPAGGAQNTEAFF.

The chain recombines TRBV27 with TRBJ2-1; TRBD1 matches 9 bases. Germline V lookup: CDR1 MNHEY, CDR2 SMNVEV (reference sequence). This CDR3 region has 15 residues. V lost 5 bases and J lost 6; bases outside the gene matches: 8. The CDR3 nucleotides read TGTGCCAGCAGTCAAGGGACAGGGATACGCAATGAGCAGTTCTTC. Its protein is CASSQGTGIRNEQFF.

This chain uses TRBV12-2 with TRBJ2-1; the table's TRBD2 call for D was not verified on the DNA. TRBV12-2 is a listed pseudogene. The length of the CDR3 is 17 residues. In nucleotides, the CDR3 is TGTGCAAGTCGCTTACTCCCCCCGGGACTGAGAAACAATGAGCAGTTCTTC. It encodes CASRLLPPGLRNNEQFF.

Regarding this clone: Sequence at one end of the junction differs from germline and may be a read error. The V and J genes are TRBV7-7 and TRBJ2-1; weak D call: TRBD2 (5 bases). This CDR3 contains 15 residues. Germline V gene sequence: CDR1 SSHAT, CDR2 FNYEAQ (reference sequence). The CDR3 region is CASSSDLNSYNEQFF. CDR3 nucleotide sequence: TGTGCTAGCAGTTCGGACTTAAACTCCTACAATGAGCAGTTCTTC. The whole variable domain, filled in from reference TRBV7-7 and TRBJ2-1, reads GAGVSQSPRYKVTKRGQDVTLRCDPISSHATLYWYQQALGQGPEFLTYFNYEAQPDKSGLPSDRFSAERPEGSISTLTIQRTEQRDSAMYRCASSSDLNSYNEQFFGPGTRLTVL.

The CDR3 is CASSSRPIDKSQPQHF. CDR3 DNA sequence: TGTGCCAGCAGTTCCCGCCCCATCGACAAATCACAGCCCCAGCATTTT. The chain links TRBV6-2 or TRBV6-3 to TRBJ1-5; D call uncertain. The CDR3 length is 16 residues. In germline, CDR1 is MNHEY, CDR2 SVGEGT. V lost 4 bases to trimming and J lost 7 bases, with 20 bases between them.

This chain connects TRBV7-9 to TRBJ2-1, with D tentatively TRBD1 (5 bases). From germline, CDR1 is SEHNR and CDR2 FQNEAQ (reference sequence). V lost 2 bases to trimming and J lost 6 bases, with 8 bases between them. This CDR3 region has 13 residues. This chain's CDR3 is CASSLRGVNEQFF. CDR3 in DNA: TGTGCCAGCAGCTTAAGGGGTGTCAATGAGCAGTTCTTC.

The V gene is TRBV3-1 (or the pseudogene TRBV3-2), the J gene TRBJ2-7; TRBD2 is a possible D gene (5 bases). CDR1 LGHDT and CDR2 YNNKEL come from the germline V gene (reference sequence). With 7 bases removed from V and 0 bases from J, the gap between germline ends came to 19 bases. The length of the CDR3 is 16 residues. The CDR3 here is CASTLLATGTSYEQYF. Here the CDR3 DNA reads TGTGCCAGCACCCTCCTTGCAACGGGAACCTCCTACGAGCAGTACTTC.

This chain connects TRBV5-1 to TRBJ2-7, with TRBD1 matching 12 bases. This CDR3 contains 16 residues. Germline V gene sequence: CDR1 SGHRS, CDR2 YFSETQ. Losses at the gene ends were 5 bases for V and 3 bases for J; bases not matched to a gene: 9. As DNA, the CDR3 is TGCGCCAGCAGAAGGGACAGGGGGCTTGACTACTACGAGCAGTACTTC. As protein: CASRRDRGLDYYEQYF.

The chain joins TRBV5-1 to TRBJ1-2; 7 bases fit TRBD1. V dropped 4 bases and J dropped 8; count of bases not matched to a gene: 11. The germline CDR1 and CDR2 sequences are SGHRS and YFSETQ. The CDR3 has 14 residues. The CDR3 sequence is CASSEGQDAQGYTF. The CDR3 bases are TGCGCCAGCAGCGAAGGACAGGACGCTCAAGGCTACACCTTC. The whole variable domain, remainder taken from reference TRBV5-1 and TRBJ1-2, is KAGVTQTPRYLIKTRGQQVTLSCSPISGHRSVSWYQQTPGQGLQFLFEYFSETQRNKGNFPGRFSGRQFSNSRSEMNVSTLELGDSALYLCASSEGQDAQGYTFGSGTRLTVV.

This chain uses TRBV27 with TRBJ1-4, with D tentatively TRBD1 (6 bases). CDR1 is MNHEY and CDR2 is SMNVEV in the germline V gene (reference sequence). V shed 5 bases and J shed 8 bases, with 12 bases lying between them. CDR3 length: 13 amino acids. CDR3 residues: CASSLHREEKLFF. In DNA, the CDR3 is TGTGCCAGCAGTCTACACAGGGAAGAAAAACTGTTTTTT.

The chain links TRBV5-1 to TRBJ1-6; D unclear. V lost 4 bases and J 10 bases, leaving 12 bases between the germline ends. Germline values: CDR1 SGHRS, CDR2 YFSETQ. There are 13 residues in the CDR3. CDR3 in amino acids: CASSDSESSPLHF. The DNA for the CDR3 is TGCGCCAGCAGCGACTCGGAGAGCTCACCCCTCCACTTT. Supplemented by reference TRBV5-1 and TRBJ1-6, the full variable domain reads KAGVTQTPRYLIKTRGQQVTLSCSPISGHRSVSWYQQTPGQGLQFLFEYFSETQRNKGNFPGRFSGRQFSNSRSEMNVSTLELGDSALYLCASSDSESSPLHFGNGTRLTVT.

The chain combines TRBV2 with TRBJ2-2; D may be TRBD1 (6 bases). Trimming cost V 4 bases and J 1 base, with 13 bases left between them. CDR3 length: 16 amino acids. The germline V gene has CDR1 SNHLY and CDR2 FYNNEI. The CDR3 DNA sequence: TGTGCCAGCAGTGGTTCCGGGGACATGAACACCGGGGAGCTGTTTTTT. It encodes CASSGSGDMNTGELFF.

A remark on this clone: This sequence may be a read error, since a much larger clone differs from it by one base. V gene TRBV2 combines with J gene TRBJ1-2; D perhaps matches TRBD1 (6 bases). Per the germline V gene, CDR1 is SNHLY and CDR2 is FYNNEI. The CDR3 extends over 13 amino acids. V was trimmed by 5 bases and J by 3 bases, leaving 10 bases between them. The CDR3 nucleotides read TGTGCCAGCAGTTTACAGGGCTACTATGGCTACACCTTC. It is translated as CASSLQGYYGYTF. The variable domain in full, with the rest retrieved from reference TRBV2 and TRBJ1-2, is EPEVTQTPSHQVTQMGQEVILRCVPISNHLYFYWYRQILGQKVEFLVSFYNNEISEKSEIFDDQFSVERPDGSNFTLKIRSTKLEDSAMYFCASSLQGYYGYTFGSGTRLTVV.

The rearrangement links TRBV27 to TRBJ2-2; 7 nucleotides align to TRBD2. V trimming: 5 bases; J trimming: 4 bases; junction bases outside the gene matches: 10. Germline CDR1 reads MNHEY; CDR2 reads SMNVEV (reference sequence). The CDR3 runs 16 residues. The CDR3 sequence is CASSARTRSATGELFF. For the CDR3, the DNA is TGTGCCAGCAGTGCCCGGACTAGGTCGGCCACCGGGGAGCTGTTTTTT.

For the CDR3, the DNA is TGTGCCAGCACCAAACAGAGGGTGGGAACTAATGAAAAACTGTTTTTT. Translation gives CASTKQRVGTNEKLFF. The chain links TRBV7-8 to TRBJ1-4, with D unresolved. This CDR3 is built from 16 residues. CDR1 SGHVS and CDR2 FQNEAQ come from the germline V gene. The V end lost 7 bases, the J end lost 1 base, and 16 bases lay between the germline ends.

The rearrangement uses TRBV19 and TRBJ1-2, with 7 bases matching TRBD1. The CDR3 loop spans 15 amino acids. Germline CDR1 is LNHDA and CDR2 is SQIVND (reference sequence). The junction had 5 bases not matched to a gene; V was cut back by 4 bases and J by 0 bases. The CDR3 spells CASSRTGTPNYGYTF. The CDR3 region has the DNA TGTGCCAGTAGTAGGACAGGAACCCCTAACTATGGCTACACCTTC.

V gene TRBV7-9 combines with J gene TRBJ2-5, with TRBD1 identical over 11 bases. With V trimmed by 5 bases and J by 2 bases, 7 bases remained unmatched. The germline CDR1 and CDR2 sequences are SEHNR and FQNEAQ (reference sequence). This CDR3 spans 16 amino acids. CDR3 nucleotide sequence: TGTGCCAGCAGCCAGATTCGGGACAGGGGGCAAGAGACCCAGTACTTC. It specifies CASSQIRDRGQETQYF.